This T cell receptor (beta chain) is from a study of shared clonotypes between healthy human individuals. Study-wide findings and caveats: Generation probability values for non-shared clonotypes were lower than those for clonotypes shared by all four donors.

The assay was immunoSEQ multiplex PCR, and TCRdb's table has in-frame clones only and misses some. The sample records some 630,000 clones, roughly 70% being singletons. All of the donors resided in Nashville, Tennessee, and each was a Caucasian adult. Remarks on this clone: Its antigen is unknown.

CDR3 size: 13 residues. Germline values: CDR1 MNHEY, CDR2 SVGAGI. Losses at the gene ends were 4 bases for V and 5 bases for J; bases not matched to a gene: 4. Sequenced sample: memory CD4+ T cells sorted from blood. Subset of the sample: CD45RA-negative fraction. V gene TRBV6-5 combines with J gene TRBJ2-7; 8 positions agree with TRBD2. The sequence came from a woman aged 25 to 39 in good health. The CDR3 is CASSSREGDEQYF. The CDR3 coding sequence is TGTGCCAGCAGTTCCCGGGAGGGGGACGAGCAGTACTTC.